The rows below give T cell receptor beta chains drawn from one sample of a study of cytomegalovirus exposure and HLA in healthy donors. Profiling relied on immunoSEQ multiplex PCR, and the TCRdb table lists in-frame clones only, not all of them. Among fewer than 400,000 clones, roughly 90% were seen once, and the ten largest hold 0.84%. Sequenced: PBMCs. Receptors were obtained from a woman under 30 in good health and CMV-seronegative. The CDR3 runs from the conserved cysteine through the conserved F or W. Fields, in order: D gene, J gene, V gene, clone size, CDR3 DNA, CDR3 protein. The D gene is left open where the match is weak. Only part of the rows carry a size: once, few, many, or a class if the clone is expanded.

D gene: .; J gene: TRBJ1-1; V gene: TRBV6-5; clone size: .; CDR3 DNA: TGTGCCAGCAGTTATCGACAGAACACTGAAGCTTTCTTT; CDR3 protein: CASSYRQNTEAFF
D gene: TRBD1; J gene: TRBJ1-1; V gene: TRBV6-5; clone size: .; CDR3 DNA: TGTGCCAGCAGTTACTACAGGGGCGCTGAAGCTTTCTTT; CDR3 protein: CASSYYRGAEAFF
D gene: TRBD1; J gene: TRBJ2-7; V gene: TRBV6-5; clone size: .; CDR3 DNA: TGTGCCAGCAGACCCGAGACAGGGCACTCCTACGAGCAGTACTTC; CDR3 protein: CASRPETGHSYEQYF
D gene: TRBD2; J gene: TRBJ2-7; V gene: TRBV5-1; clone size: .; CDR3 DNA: TGCGCCAGCAGCTTTGATTTATCCCCGGGACTAGGTTCCTACGAGCAGTACTTC; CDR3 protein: CASSFDLSPGLGSYEQYF
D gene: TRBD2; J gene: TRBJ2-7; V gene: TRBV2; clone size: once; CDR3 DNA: TGTGCCAGCAGGGAACTAGCGGGAGCGATTTACGAGCAGTACTTC; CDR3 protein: CASRELAGAIYEQYF
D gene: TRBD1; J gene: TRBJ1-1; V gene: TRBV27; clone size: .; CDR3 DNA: TGTGCCAGCAGGAAGACAGGGGGCACTGAAGCTTTCTTT; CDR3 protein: CASRKTGGTEAFF
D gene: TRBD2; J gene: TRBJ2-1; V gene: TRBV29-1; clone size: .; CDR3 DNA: TGCAGCGTCAAGGGACTAGTTGGGTACAATGAGCAGTTCTTC; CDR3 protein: CSVKGLVGYNEQFF
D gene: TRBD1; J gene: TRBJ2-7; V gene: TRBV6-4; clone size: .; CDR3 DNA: TGTGCCAGCAGTGTCGACAGGGTTGGTGAGCAGTACTTC; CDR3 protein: CASSVDRVGEQYF
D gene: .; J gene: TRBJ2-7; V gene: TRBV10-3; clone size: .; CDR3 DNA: TGTGCCATCAGTGCTAGTACGGGCTACGAGCAGTACTTC; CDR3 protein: CAISASTGYEQYF
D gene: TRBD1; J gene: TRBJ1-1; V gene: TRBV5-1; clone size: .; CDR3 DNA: TGCGCCAGCAGCTTGGACCCAACAGGGGTTGACACTGAAGCTTTCTTT; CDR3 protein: CASSLDPTGVDTEAFF
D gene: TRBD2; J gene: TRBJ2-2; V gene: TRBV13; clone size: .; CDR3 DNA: TGTGCCAGCAGCTTAGATCTAGCGGGAACCGGGGAGCTGTTTTTT; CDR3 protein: CASSLDLAGTGELFF
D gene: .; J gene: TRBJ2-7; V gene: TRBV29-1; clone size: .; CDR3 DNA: TGCAGCGTTTCCGCTAACTACGAGCAGTACTTC; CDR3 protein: CSVSANYEQYF
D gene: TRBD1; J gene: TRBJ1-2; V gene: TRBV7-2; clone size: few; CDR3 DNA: TGTGCCAGCAGCCGGACAGGGGGGGGCAGAGGCTATGGCTACACCTTC; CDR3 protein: CASSRTGGGRGYGYTF
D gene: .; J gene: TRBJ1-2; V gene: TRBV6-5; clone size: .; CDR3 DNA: TGTGCCAGCAGGACACAGGGTGGGGACTATGGCTACACCTTC; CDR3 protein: CASRTQGGDYGYTF
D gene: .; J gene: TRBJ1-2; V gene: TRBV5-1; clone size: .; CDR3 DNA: TGCGCCAGCAGCTTGGCCATCCAAATCGGCTATGGCTACACCTTC; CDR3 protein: CASSLAIQIGYGYTF
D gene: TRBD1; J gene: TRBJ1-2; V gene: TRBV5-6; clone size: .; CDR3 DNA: TGTGCCAGCAGCTCGGGGGACAGACAAAACTATGGCTACACCTTC; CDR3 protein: CASSSGDRQNYGYTF
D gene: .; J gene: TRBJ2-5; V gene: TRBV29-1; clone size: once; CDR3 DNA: TGCAGCGTTGCCGGGGAGTCGGAGACCCAGTACTTC; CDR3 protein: CSVAGESETQYF
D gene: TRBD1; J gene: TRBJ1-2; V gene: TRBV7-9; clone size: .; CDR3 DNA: TGTGCCAGCAGCCCCGGGACAGGGTCGTCCTTTTATGGCTACACCTTC; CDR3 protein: CASSPGTGSSFYGYTF
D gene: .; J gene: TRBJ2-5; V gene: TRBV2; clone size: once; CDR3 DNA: TGTGCCAGCAGTGGATATACAGGGTCTCAAGAGACCCAGTACTTC; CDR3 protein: CASSGYTGSQETQYF
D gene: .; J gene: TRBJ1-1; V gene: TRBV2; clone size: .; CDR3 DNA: TGTGCCAGCAGTGAACTCCCCGGGGGTGAAGCTTTCTTT; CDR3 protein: CASSELPGGEAFF
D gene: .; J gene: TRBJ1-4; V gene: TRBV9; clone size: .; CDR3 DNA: TGTGCCAGCAGCCCCGAGGGTGAAAAACTGTTTTTT; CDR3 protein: CASSPEGEKLFF
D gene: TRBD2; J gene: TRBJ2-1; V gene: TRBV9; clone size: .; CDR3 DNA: TGTGCCAGCAGCGCCGGACTAGCGGGATACTACAATGAGCAGTTCTTC; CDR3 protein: CASSAGLAGYYNEQFF
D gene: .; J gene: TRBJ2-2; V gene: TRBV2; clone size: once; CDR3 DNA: TGTGCCAGCAAAGACTTAAACACCGGGGAGCTGTTTTTT; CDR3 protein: CASKDLNTGELFF
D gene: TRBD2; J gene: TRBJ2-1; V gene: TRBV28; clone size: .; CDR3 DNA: TGTGCCACCCGATGGGCTAGCGGATCCTACAATGAGCAGTTCTTC; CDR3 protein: CATRWASGSYNEQFF
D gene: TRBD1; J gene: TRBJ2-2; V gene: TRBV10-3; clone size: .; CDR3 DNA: TGTGCCATCTACGGACAGGGCGGGACCGGGGAGCTGTTTTTT; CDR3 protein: CAIYGQGGTGELFF
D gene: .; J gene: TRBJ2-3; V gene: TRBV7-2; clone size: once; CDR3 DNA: TGTGCCAGCAGCCTTTGGGGCCACCAGGGTCCTAGCACAGATACGCAGTATTTT; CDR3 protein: CASSLWGHQGPSTDTQYF
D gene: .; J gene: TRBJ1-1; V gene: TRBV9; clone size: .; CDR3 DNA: TGTGCCAGCAGCGTAGCGGGGGGTTCCGAGAAGGCTTTCTTT; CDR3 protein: CASSVAGGSEKAFF
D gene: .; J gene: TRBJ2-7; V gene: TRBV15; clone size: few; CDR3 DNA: TGTGCCACTTCGAGGGGGAGTAATGACGAGCAGTACTTC; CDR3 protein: CATSRGSNDEQYF
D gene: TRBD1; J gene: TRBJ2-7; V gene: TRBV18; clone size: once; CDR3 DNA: TGTGCCAGCTCACCTGTCTCTGGACAGGCCCACGAGCAGTACTTC; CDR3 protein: CASSPVSGQAHEQYF
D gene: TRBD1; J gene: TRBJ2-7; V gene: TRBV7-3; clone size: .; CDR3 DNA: TGTGCCAGCAGCGAACGGACAGGGATCAACGAGCAGTACTTC; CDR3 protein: CASSERTGINEQYF
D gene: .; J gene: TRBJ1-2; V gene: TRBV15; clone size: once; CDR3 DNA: TGTGCCACCAGCAGAGCTGGACAGCCCTATGGCTACACCTTC; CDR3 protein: CATSRAGQPYGYTF
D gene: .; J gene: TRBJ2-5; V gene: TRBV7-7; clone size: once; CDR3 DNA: TGTGCCAGCAGTCCCACCACCGGGTACCAAGAGACCCAGTACTTC; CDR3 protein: CASSPTTGYQETQYF
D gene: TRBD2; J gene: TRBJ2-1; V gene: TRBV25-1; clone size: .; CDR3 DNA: TGTGCCAGCAGTGAGTGGGAGGGAAATATTGAGCAGTTCTTC; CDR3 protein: CASSEWEGNIEQFF